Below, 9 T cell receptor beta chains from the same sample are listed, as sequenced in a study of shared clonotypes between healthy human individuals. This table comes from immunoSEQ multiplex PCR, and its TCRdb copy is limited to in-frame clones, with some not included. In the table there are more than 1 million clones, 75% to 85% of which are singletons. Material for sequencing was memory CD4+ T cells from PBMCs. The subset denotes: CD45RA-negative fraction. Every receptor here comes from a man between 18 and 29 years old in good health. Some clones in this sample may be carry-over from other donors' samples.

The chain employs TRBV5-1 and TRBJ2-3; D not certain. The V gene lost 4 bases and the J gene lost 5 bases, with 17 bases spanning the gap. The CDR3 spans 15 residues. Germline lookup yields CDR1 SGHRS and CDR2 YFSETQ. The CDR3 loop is CASSVLNVKGDTQYF. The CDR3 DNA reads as TGCGCCAGCAGCGTTCTTAACGTCAAAGGAGATACGCAGTATTTT.

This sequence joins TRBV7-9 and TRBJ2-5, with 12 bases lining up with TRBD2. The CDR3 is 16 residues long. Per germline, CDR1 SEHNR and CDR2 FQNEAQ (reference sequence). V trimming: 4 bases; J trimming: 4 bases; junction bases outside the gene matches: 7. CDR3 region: CASSSLGLAGRETQYF. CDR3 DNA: TGTGCCAGCAGCTCCCTCGGACTAGCGGGACGAGAGACCCAGTACTTC.

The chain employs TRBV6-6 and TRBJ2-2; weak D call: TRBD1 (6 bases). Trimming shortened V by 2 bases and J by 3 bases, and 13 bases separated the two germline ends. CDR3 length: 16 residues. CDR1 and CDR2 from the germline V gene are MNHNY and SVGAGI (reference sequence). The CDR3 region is CASSYPSRTDTGELFF. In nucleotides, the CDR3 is TGTGCCAGCAGTTACCCTTCCCGGACAGACACCGGGGAGCTGTTTTTT.

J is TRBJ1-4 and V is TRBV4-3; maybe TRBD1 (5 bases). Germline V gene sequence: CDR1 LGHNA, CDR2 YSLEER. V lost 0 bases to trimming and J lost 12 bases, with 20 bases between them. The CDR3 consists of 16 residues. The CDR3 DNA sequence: TGCGCCAGCAGCCAAGATGGGGCCCAGCTGGATACGGAACTGTTTTTT. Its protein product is CASSQDGAQLDTELFF.

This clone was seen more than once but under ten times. The CDR3 DNA follows: TGTGCCAGCCGGGCGGGAGCCAGCCACAATGAGCAGTTCTTC. It yields the protein CASRAGASHNEQFF. The chain combines TRBV2 with TRBJ2-1, with 7 bases that match TRBD2. Germline V lookup: CDR1 SNHLY, CDR2 FYNNEI. The CDR3 consists of 14 residues. Trimming removed 8 bases from V and 5 bases from J; junction bases left unmatched: 9.

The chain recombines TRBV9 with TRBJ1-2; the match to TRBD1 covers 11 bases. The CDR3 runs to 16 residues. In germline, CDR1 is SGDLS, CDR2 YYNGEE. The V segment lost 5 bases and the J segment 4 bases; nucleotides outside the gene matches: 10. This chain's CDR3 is CASSGTGQGVSYGYTF. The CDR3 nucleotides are TGTGCCAGCAGTGGAACGGGACAGGGGGTCTCCTATGGCTACACCTTC.

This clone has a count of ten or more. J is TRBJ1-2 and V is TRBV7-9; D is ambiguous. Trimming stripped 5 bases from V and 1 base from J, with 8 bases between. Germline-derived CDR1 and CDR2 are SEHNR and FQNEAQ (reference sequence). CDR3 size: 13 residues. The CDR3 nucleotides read TGTGCCAGCAGCGCCGATCATAACTATGGCTACACCTTC. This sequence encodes CASSADHNYGYTF.

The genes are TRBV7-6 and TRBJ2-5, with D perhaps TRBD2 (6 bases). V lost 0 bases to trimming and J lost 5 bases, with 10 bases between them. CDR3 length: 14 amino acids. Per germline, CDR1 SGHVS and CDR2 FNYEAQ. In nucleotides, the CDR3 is TGTGCCAGCAGCTTAGCGGAGGGGTATGAGACCCAGTACTTC. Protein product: CASSLAEGYETQYF. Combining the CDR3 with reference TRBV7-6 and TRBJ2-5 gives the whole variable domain GAGVSQSPRYKVTKRGQDVALRCDPISGHVSLYWYRQALGQGPEFLTYFNYEAQQDKSGLPNDRFSAERPEGSISTLTIQRTEQRDSAMYRCASSLAEGYETQYFGPGTRLLVL.

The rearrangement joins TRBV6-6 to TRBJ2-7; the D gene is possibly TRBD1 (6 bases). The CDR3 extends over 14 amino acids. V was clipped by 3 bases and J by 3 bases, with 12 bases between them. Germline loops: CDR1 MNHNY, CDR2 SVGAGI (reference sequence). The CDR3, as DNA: TGTGCCAGCAGTTATGGGACAAGCGTCTACGAGCAGTACTTC. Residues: CASSYGTSVYEQYF.